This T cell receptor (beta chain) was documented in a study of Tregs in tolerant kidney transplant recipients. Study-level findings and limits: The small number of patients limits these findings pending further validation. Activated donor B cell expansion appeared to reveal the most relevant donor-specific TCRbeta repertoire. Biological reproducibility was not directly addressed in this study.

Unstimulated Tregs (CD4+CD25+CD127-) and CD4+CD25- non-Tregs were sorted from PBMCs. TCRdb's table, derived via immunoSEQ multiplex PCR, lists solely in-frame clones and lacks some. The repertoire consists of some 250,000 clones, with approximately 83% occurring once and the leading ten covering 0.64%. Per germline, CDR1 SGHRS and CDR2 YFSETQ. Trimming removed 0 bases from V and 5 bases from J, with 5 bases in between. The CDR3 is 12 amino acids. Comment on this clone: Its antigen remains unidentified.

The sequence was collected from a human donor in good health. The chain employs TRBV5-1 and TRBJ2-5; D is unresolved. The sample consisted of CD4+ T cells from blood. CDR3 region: CASSLVGETQYF. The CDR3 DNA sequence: TGCGCCAGCAGCTTGGTGGGGGAGACCCAGTACTTC. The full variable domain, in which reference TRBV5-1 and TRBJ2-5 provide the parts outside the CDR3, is KAGVTQTPRYLIKTRGQQVTLSCSPISGHRSVSWYQQTPGQGLQFLFEYFSETQRNKGNFPGRFSGRQFSNSRSEMNVSTLELGDSALYLCASSLVGETQYFGPGTRLLVL.